The table lists the clone carrying this T cell receptor beta chain with many counts. Antigen specificity is unknown. These data are taken from a study of T cell repertoires in cytomegalovirus infection. In the study overall: Based on public TCR beta signatures, there were indications of CMV infection and of a matching HLA type. Study results and caveats: Summed frequency of shared TCR beta families picked out CMV carriers who also had the relevant HLA. HLA-C-restricted TCR beta clonotypes specific for CMV led the ex vivo response.

Germline V lookup: CDR1 SGHVS, CDR2 FQNEAQ. With 5 bases clipped from V and 0 bases from J, the junction kept 6 bases outside the gene matches. The CDR3 runs to 15 residues. Each CDR3 protein is one row after TCRdb ran MiXCR on the reads. The sample records about 360,000 distinct CDR3 sequences, over 15% being singletons. The chain is built from TRBV7-8 and TRBJ2-7, with 8 bases matching TRBD1. The specimen sequenced was PBMCs. This receptor was obtained from a human donor in good health (CMV status not recorded). Some clones in this sample may be carry-over from other donors' samples. CDR3 sequence reads: CASSIGQGYSYEQYF. The DNA of the CDR3 is TGTGCCAGCAGCATAGGACAGGGTTACTCCTACGAGCAGTACTTC.